The 29 T cell receptor beta chains below all came from one sample that was sequenced in a study of OX40 agonist ivuxolimab in advanced cancers. The assay was immunoSEQ multiplex PCR, and TCRdb's table has in-frame clones only and misses some. The sample has about 52,000 clones; 65% to 85% are singletons. The source was CD4+ or CD8+ T cells sorted from blood, collected in a trial of the OX40 agonist ivuxolimab. These receptors were obtained from an adult with an advanced solid tumor such as melanoma, head and neck, liver or kidney cancer.

The chain is built from TRBV30 and TRBJ2-3, with TRBD2 as a possible D gene (7 bases). This CDR3 spans 13 amino acids. The V end lost 4 bases, the J end lost 5 bases, and 13 bases lay between the germline ends. Germline CDR1 and CDR2: GTSNPN and SVGIG (reference sequence). CDR3 residues: CAWNWEGVDTQYF. CDR3 nucleotides: TGTGCCTGGAACTGGGAGGGGGTAGATACGCAGTATTTT.

This sequence joins TRBV21-1 and TRBJ2-6; TRBD1 reflects the table's D call only, with no check against the DNA. TRBV21-1 represents a pseudogene. The CDR3 length is 20 residues. The CDR3 coding sequence is TGTGCCAGCAGCCCTAAGGGAGAGGGGGCCCCGCTATCTGGGGCCAACGTCCTGACTTTC. Translated, it gives CASSPKGEGAPLSGANVLTF.

The rearrangement joins TRBV5-6 to TRBJ2-2; D not resolved. The CDR3 consists of 14 residues. V was trimmed by 0 bases and J by 5 bases, leaving 8 bases between them. Germline values: CDR1 SGHDT, CDR2 YYEEEE. This CDR3 reads CASSLVDRTGELFF. In nucleotides, the CDR3 is TGTGCCAGCAGCTTGGTGGATCGGACCGGGGAGCTGTTTTTT.

The rearrangement uses TRBV5-5 and TRBJ1-1; D gene ambiguous. The V end lost 4 bases, the J end lost 6 bases, and 22 bases lay between the germline ends. Germline values: CDR1 SGHKS, CDR2 YYEKEE (reference sequence). This CDR3 has 16 amino acids. The CDR3 here is CASSHMGGREYAEAFF. The CDR3 DNA reads TGTGCCAGCAGCCATATGGGAGGGAGGGAATACGCTGAAGCTTTCTTT.

CDR3 protein: CASSLGLSAGELFF. CDR3 nucleotide sequence: TGTGCCAGCAGCTTGGGGCTTTCGGCGGGGGAGCTGTTTTTT. This sequence joins TRBV11-2 and TRBJ2-2, with D perhaps matching TRBD1 (5 bases). Trimming took off 3 bases at V and 8 bases at J, with 13 bases between the two ends. The germline CDR1 and CDR2 sequences are SGHAT and FQNNGV. CDR3 length equals 14 residues. The full variable domain, its missing parts supplied by reference TRBV11-2 and TRBJ2-2, is EAGVAQSPRYKIIEKRQSVAFWCNPISGHATLYWYQQILGQGPKLLIQFQNNGVVDDSQLPKDRFSAERLKGVDSTLKIQPAKLEDSAVYLCASSLGLSAGELFFGEGSRLTVL.

This clone was picked up a small number of times. The rearrangement links TRBV29-1 to TRBJ2-7; D remains ambiguous. CDR3 length: 14 amino acids. CDR1 and CDR2 (germline): SQVTM, ANQGSEA. Trimming pared 1 base from V and 2 bases from J, leaving 12 bases between. The CDR3 DNA reads as TGCAGCGTTGAAGTTGGAAGTAACCCCTACGAGCAGTACTTC. It is translated as CSVEVGSNPYEQYF.

The chain joins TRBV9 to TRBJ2-3; possibly TRBD2 for D (5 bases). Trimming took off 4 bases at V and 4 bases at J, with 13 bases between the two ends. CDR1 is SGDLS and CDR2 is YYNGEE in the germline V gene. CDR3 length equals 14 residues. CDR3: CASSPDRGPDTQYF. Written as DNA, the CDR3 is TGTGCCAGCAGCCCAGACCGGGGTCCAGATACGCAGTATTTT.

V usage is TRBV14 and J usage is TRBJ1-1; D call uncertain. This CDR3 has 15 amino acids. From germline, CDR1 is SGHDN and CDR2 FVKESK. The V end lost 0 bases, the J end lost 4 bases, and 12 bases lay between the germline ends. CDR3 bases: TGTGCCAGCAGCCAAGATGGTTTGGCGGGCACTGAAGCTTTCTTT. It codes for CASSQDGLAGTEAFF.

This chain uses TRBV29-1 with TRBJ2-7; either TRBD1 or TRBD2 may fit D (5 bases each). V shed 5 bases and J shed 3 bases, with 14 bases lying between them. CDR3 size: 13 residues. CDR1 is SQVTM and CDR2 is ANQGSEA in the germline V gene. CDR3 bases: TGCAGCGTTATCCGGGACGGACACTACGAGCAGTACTTC. It is translated as CSVIRDGHYEQYF.

V is TRBV10-3 and J is TRBJ2-2, with TRBD1 matching over 8 bases. There are 17 residues in the CDR3. V was clipped by 0 bases and J by 3 bases; unmatched bases: 6. Germline CDR1 reads ENHRY; CDR2 reads SYGVKD. The CDR3 nucleotides are TGTGCCATCAGTGAGTCGCCGACAGGGGAGGACACCGGGGAGCTGTTTTTT. Its protein product is CAISESPTGEDTGELFF.

V gene TRBV2 combines with J gene TRBJ1-4, with D maybe TRBD1 (5 bases). In germline, CDR1 is SNHLY, CDR2 FYNNEI. V shed 2 bases and J shed 8 bases, with 9 bases lying between them. The length of the CDR3 is 13 residues. The CDR3 DNA reads TGTGCCAGCAGTGAAACAGGCCCGGAAAAACTGTTTTTT. Protein: CASSETGPEKLFF.

This clone occurred a few times. The rearrangement links TRBV12-5 to TRBJ1-2; D is unresolved. From germline, CDR1 is LGHNT and CDR2 FRNRAP. The CDR3 consists of 15 residues. V was pared by 0 bases and J by 1 base, with 9 bases between. The CDR3 sequence: CASGLVAGFNYGYTF. For the CDR3, the DNA is TGTGCTAGTGGTTTGGTAGCCGGGTTTAACTATGGCTACACCTTC. Combining the CDR3 with reference TRBV12-5 and TRBJ1-2 gives the whole variable domain DARVTQTPRHKVTEMGQEVTMRCQPILGHNTVFWYRQTMMQGLELLAYFRNRAPLDDSGMPKDRFSAEMPDATLATLKIQPSEPRDSAVYFCASGLVAGFNYGYTFGSGTRLTVV.

The chain has TRBV5-4 and TRBJ2-1; TRBD1 agrees at 8 bases. Germline assignment: CDR1 SGHNT and CDR2 YYREEE (reference sequence). V shed 4 bases, J shed 2 bases, and the junction held 14 bases outside the gene matches. This CDR3 contains 18 residues. CDR3 in DNA: TGTGCCAGCAGCCATCCCGGTAGTGCAGGGGGCACCTACAATGAGCAGTTCTTC. It yields the protein CASSHPGSAGGTYNEQFF.

CDR3 in amino acids: CASGSRNGYTF. DNA for the CDR3: TGTGCCAGCGGGTCGAGAAATGGCTACACCTTC. This chain links TRBV19 with TRBJ1-2; D remains ambiguous. Trimming shortened V by 9 bases and J by 6 bases, and 11 bases separated the two germline ends. The length of the CDR3 is 11 residues. Germline V gives CDR1 LNHDA, CDR2 SQIVND (reference sequence).

This clone has just a few counts. The chain is built from TRBV18 and TRBJ2-2; D could derive from TRBD1 or TRBD2 (6 bases each). In germline, CDR1 is KGHSH, CDR2 LQKENI. This CDR3 contains 13 residues. V gave up 3 bases and J gave up 7 bases, with 9 bases separating them. CDR3 region: CASSPGGVGELFF. In DNA, the CDR3 is TGTGCCAGCTCACCGGGGGGCGTCGGGGAGCTGTTTTTT. The whole variable domain, filled in from reference TRBV18 and TRBJ2-2, reads NAGVMQNPRHLVRRRGQEARLRCSPMKGHSHVYWYRQLPEEGLKFMVYLQKENIIDESGMPKERFSAEFPKEGPSILRIQQVVRGDSAAYFCASSPGGVGELFFGEGSRLTVL.

In this sample, this clone turned up a few times. The chain carries TRBV27 and TRBJ1-4; possibly TRBD1 for D (6 bases). The length of the CDR3 is 12 residues. Trimming stripped 8 bases from V and 4 bases from J, with 8 bases between. Germline CDR1 MNHEY, CDR2 SMNVEV (reference sequence). The CDR3 DNA follows: TGTGCCAGCGGACAGTTTAATGAAAAACTGTTTTTT. Translation: CASGQFNEKLFF.

This sequence joins TRBV5-6 and TRBJ1-2; 7 nucleotides agree with TRBD1. The CDR3 extends over 15 amino acids. Per germline, CDR1 SGHDT and CDR2 YYEEEE. The ends lost 4 bases at V and 3 bases at J; junction bases unmatched: 9. CDR3: CASSKQGYRDYGYTF. CDR3 DNA: TGTGCCAGCAGCAAACAGGGGTATAGGGACTATGGCTACACCTTC.

The chain carries TRBV4-2 and TRBJ2-5; the D call may be TRBD1 or TRBD2 (5 bases each). This CDR3 has 17 residues. Per the germline V gene, CDR1 is LGHNA and CDR2 is YNFKEQ. Trimming removed 1 base from V and 2 bases from J, with 17 bases in between. The CDR3 sequence is CASSQGGTTGGQETQYF. The CDR3 bases are TGTGCCAGCAGCCAAGGGGGAACTACTGGGGGACAAGAGACCCAGTACTTC.

This clone was picked up a small number of times. The genes are TRBV9 and TRBJ2-3; weak D call: TRBD2 (6 bases). Germline V gives CDR1 SGDLS, CDR2 YYNGEE. With 4 bases removed from V and 1 base from J, the gap between germline ends came to 10 bases. CDR3 length: 14 residues. Here the CDR3 reads CASSLGTGTDTQYF. In DNA form, the CDR3 reads TGTGCCAGCAGCCTAGGGACTGGCACAGATACGCAGTATTTT. Looking up the rest from reference TRBV9 and TRBJ2-3 gives the full variable domain: DSGVTQTPKHLITATGQRVTLRCSPRSGDLSVYWYQQSLDQGLQFLIQYYNGEERAKGNILERFSAQQFPDLHSELNLSSLELGDSALYFCASSLGTGTDTQYFGPGTRLTVL.

About this clone: This specimen includes other DNA sequences encoding the same CDR3. This chain uses TRBV5-4 with TRBJ1-1, with a tentative D call TRBD1 (6 bases). With 4 bases removed from V and 0 bases from J, the gap between germline ends came to 13 bases. This CDR3 contains 15 residues. CDR1 SGHNT and CDR2 YYREEE come from the germline V gene (reference sequence). This CDR3 reads CASSLGGGLNTEAFF. In DNA form, the CDR3 reads TGTGCCAGCAGCCTTGGAGGGGGACTGAACACTGAAGCTTTCTTT.

The rearrangement joins TRBV7-9 to TRBJ2-1, with D uncertain. V was shortened by 5 bases and J by 8 bases, with 13 bases between the two germline ends. The germline V gene has CDR1 SEHNR and CDR2 FQNEAQ (reference sequence). This CDR3 region has 13 residues. CDR3 DNA: TGTGCCAGCAGCCACGAGTCGGCCCATGAGCAGTTCTTC. Amino acids: CASSHESAHEQFF.

The chain has TRBV2 and TRBJ2-7; D gene ambiguous. Trimming stripped 6 bases from V and 2 bases from J, with 5 bases between. In germline, CDR1 is SNHLY, CDR2 FYNNEI. The CDR3 has 11 residues. CDR3 nucleotides: TGTGCCAGCAGCGCCGCCTACGAGCAGTACGTC. Translated, it gives CASSAAYEQYV.

The V call is TRBV2, the J call TRBJ2-1; 12 nucleotides match TRBD1. The junction had 14 bases not matched to a gene; V was cut back by 4 bases and J by 13 bases. Germline lookup yields CDR1 SNHLY and CDR2 FYNNEI. CDR3 size: 16 residues. The CDR3 reads CASSATGTGGATIQFF. CDR3 bases: TGTGCCAGCAGTGCCACCGGGACAGGGGGCGCAACCATCCAGTTCTTC.

The chain carries TRBV28 and TRBJ2-4; TRBD2 matches at 7 bases. V lost 1 base to trimming and J lost 1 base; unmatched junction nucleotides: 1. This CDR3 comprises 15 residues. Germline CDR1 reads MDHEN; CDR2 reads SYDVKM. CDR3 loop: CASSLLGGAKNIQYF. CDR3 DNA: TGTGCCAGCAGTTTATTGGGGGGGGCCAAAAACATTCAGTACTTC.

The rearrangement links TRBV7-3 to TRBJ1-1, with D unclear. Trimming pared 5 bases from V and 13 bases from J, leaving 23 bases between. The germline V gene has CDR1 SGHTA and CDR2 FQGTGA. This CDR3 region has 14 residues. CDR3 bases: TGTGCCAGCAGCCTCCTTTCTATACCCGTTGGTGATTTCTTT. This encodes CASSLLSIPVGDFF.

This rearrangement joins TRBV6-6 to TRBJ2-7; TRBD2 is a possible D gene (7 bases). Trimming took 5 bases from V and 3 from J, leaving 14 bases between them. The CDR3 length is 14 residues. From germline, CDR1 is MNHNY and CDR2 SVGAGI (reference sequence). DNA for the CDR3: TGTGCCAGCAGTGGGAGGGACACCTACTACGAGCAGTACGTC. Protein: CASSGRDTYYEQYV.

This rearrangement joins TRBV4-2 to TRBJ1-3, with D hard to call. Germline CDR1 reads LGHNA; CDR2 reads YNFKEQ. The CDR3 loop spans 15 amino acids. Trimming took 4 bases from V and 4 from J, leaving 14 bases between them. Here the CDR3 reads CASSLGSRLGNTIYF. The CDR3 DNA reads TGTGCCAGCAGCCTTGGCAGCCGCTTGGGAAACACCATATATTTT.

This sequence joins TRBV7-9 and TRBJ2-3; unclear D gene. CDR3 length equals 15 residues. From germline, CDR1 is SEHNR and CDR2 FQNEAQ (reference sequence). V lost 4 bases and J lost 0, with 11 bases in between. The CDR3 DNA follows: TGTGCCAGCAGCTCCCTTACCGGGAGCACAGATACGCAGTATTTT. Its translation is CASSSLTGSTDTQYF.

This clone has more than one count but fewer than ten. The genes are TRBV6-5 and TRBJ1-1; D remains ambiguous. CDR1 and CDR2 from the germline V gene are MNHEY and SVGAGI. Trimming pared 2 bases from V and 5 bases from J, leaving 15 bases between. The CDR3 loop spans 15 amino acids. The CDR3 is CASSYKRAKRTEAFF. CDR3 in DNA: TGTGCCAGCAGTTACAAGAGGGCTAAGAGGACTGAAGCTTTCTTT.